This T cell receptor (beta chain) came from a study of T cell repertoires in cytomegalovirus infection (dated by TCRdb to between 2018 and 2021). In the study overall: Because public TCR beta signatures pointed to carriage of CMV infection together with the matching HLA type, the HLA type of each donor mattered for the analysis. The research as a whole found: Cumulative frequency of public TCR beta family members discriminated carriers of CMV infection plus the relevant HLA type in this cohort and an independent 352-donor cohort. The ex vivo response was dominated by HLA-C-restricted CMV-specific TCR beta clonotypes, which also provided the single most frequent clonotype in two of eight donors.

At least ten counts were recorded for this clonotype. Its target antigen remains unknown. Germline is not matched at one junction end, which may reflect a read error. Sequencing took place on an Illumina HiSeq 1500. Using fastp at Q25 and MiXCR, TCRdb reprocessed the public reads and kept productive beta chains. All rows with the same CDR3 protein become a single entry with the most common DNA and genes. The sample table holds under 250,000 distinct CDR3 sequences, of which about 7% were seen once. Jointly, the top ten make up around 6.9% of the sample. CDR1 and CDR2 (KGHSH, LQKENI) derive from the germline V gene. The CDR3 goes from the cysteine to the phenylalanine over 12 residues. CDR3 DNA only is kept here, 36 bases in frame from base 1.

The sequence joins TRBV18 to TRBJ1-4, with no confident D gene call. The source material was PBMCs. The sequence was obtained from a human donor in good health (CMV status not recorded). Some clones in this sample may be carry-over from other donors' samples. The DNA sequence follows: TGTGCCAGCTCACCACCTAAAGAAAAACTGTTTTTT. Translated, this gives CASSPPKEKLFF.